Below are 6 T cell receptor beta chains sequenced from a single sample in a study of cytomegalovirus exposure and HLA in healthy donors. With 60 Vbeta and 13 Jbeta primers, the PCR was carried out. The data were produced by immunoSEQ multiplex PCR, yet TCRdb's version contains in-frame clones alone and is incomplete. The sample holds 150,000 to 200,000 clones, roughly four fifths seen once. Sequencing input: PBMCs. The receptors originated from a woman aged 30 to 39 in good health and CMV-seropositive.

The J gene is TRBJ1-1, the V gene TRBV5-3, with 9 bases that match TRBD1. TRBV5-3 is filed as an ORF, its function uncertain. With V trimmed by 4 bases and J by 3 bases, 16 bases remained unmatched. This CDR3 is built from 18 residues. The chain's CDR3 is CARSPPKFTGGEDTEAFF. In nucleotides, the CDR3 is TGTGCCAGAAGCCCGCCCAAATTTACAGGGGGCGAGGACACTGAAGCTTTCTTT.

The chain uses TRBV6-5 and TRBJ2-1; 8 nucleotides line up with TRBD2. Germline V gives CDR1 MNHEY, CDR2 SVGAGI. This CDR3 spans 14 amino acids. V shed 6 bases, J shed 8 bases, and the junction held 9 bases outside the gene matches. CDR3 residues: CASRLADRVHEQFF. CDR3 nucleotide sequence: TGTGCCAGCAGACTAGCGGACCGCGTCCATGAGCAGTTCTTC.

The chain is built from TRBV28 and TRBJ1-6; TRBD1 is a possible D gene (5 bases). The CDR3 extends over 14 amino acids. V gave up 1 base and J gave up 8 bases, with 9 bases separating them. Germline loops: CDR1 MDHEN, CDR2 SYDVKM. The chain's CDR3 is CASSLSGRDSPLHF. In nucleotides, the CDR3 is TGTGCCAGCAGTTTATCAGGCAGGGATTCACCCCTCCACTTT.

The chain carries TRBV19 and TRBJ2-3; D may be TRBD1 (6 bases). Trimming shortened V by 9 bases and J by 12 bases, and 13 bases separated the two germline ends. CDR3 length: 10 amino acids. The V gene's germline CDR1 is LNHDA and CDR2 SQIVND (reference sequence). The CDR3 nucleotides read TGTGCCAGGATCTGGACAGCTCAGTATTTT. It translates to CARIWTAQYF.

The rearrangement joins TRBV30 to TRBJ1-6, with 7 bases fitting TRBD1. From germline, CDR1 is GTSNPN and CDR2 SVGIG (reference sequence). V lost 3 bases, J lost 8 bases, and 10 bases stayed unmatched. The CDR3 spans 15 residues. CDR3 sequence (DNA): TGTGCCTGGAGCCCCGACAGGGCGGGACATTCACCCCTCCACTTT. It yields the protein CAWSPDRAGHSPLHF.

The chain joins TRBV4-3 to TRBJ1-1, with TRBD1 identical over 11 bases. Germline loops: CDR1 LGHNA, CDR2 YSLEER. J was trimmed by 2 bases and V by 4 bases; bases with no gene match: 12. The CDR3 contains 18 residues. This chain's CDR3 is CASSPTWTGGELNTEAFF. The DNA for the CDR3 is TGCGCCAGCAGCCCTACTTGGACAGGGGGCGAATTAAACACTGAAGCTTTCTTT.